The clone carrying this T cell receptor beta chain was counted a few times. What it recognizes is unknown. The sequenced fragment ends 3 residues before the CDR3 boundary, so the rest is inferred from the germline J gene. Both groups were predominantly of Caucasian heritage. This sample is drawn from a study of T cell clonality in common variable immunodeficiency. Germline CDR1 is KGHSH and CDR2 is LQKENI. CDR3 length equals 13 residues. Overall study findings and caveats: CVID patient heterogeneity limited repertoire-clinical complication correlations. TCRbeta clonality was increased in CVID versus healthy controls. Compared with controls, CVID subjects had fewer shared TCRbeta clones.

This table comes from immunoSEQ multiplex PCR, and its TCRdb copy is limited to in-frame clones, with some not included. The table lists 30,000 to 35,000 clones, with no singletons. The source material was peripheral blood mononuclear cells. The gene calls are TRBV18 and TRBJ2-2, with a weak D call TRBD1 (6 bases). The TCR comes from a person aged 18 to 75 in good health. CDR3 sequence: CASSRQDDEKLFF. The CDR3 DNA, read in part, is TGTGCCAGCTCACGACAGGATGATGAAAAG.